Following are 6 T cell receptor beta chains from one sample sequenced in a study of T-cell memory formation after mild COVID-19. MiXCR, applied by TCRdb to the 5' RACE reads, yields one record per CDR3 protein. The sample consists of some 150,000 distinct CDR3 sequences, about 5.7% of them appearing once. Sequenced input: PBMCs or a T cell subset sorted from them (not recorded which). The receptor source for this set is an adult woman who had mild COVID-19 (a few samples of this study predate the infection). Cell type and time point are not known.

In this sample, this clonotype turned up many times. V usage is TRBV12-3 or TRBV12-4 and J usage is TRBJ1-2; no reliable D call. The CDR3 is 13 amino acids. Trimming took 7 bases from V and 7 from J, leaving 16 bases between them. In nucleotides, the CDR3 is TGTGCCAGCATGTTGACCCTAGGTTTTGGCTACACCTTC. Protein: CASMLTLGFGYTF.

This clonotype has just a few counts. CDR3 sequence reads: CASSRNVVGGYTF. CDR3 DNA sequence: TGTGCCAGCAGCCGGAACGTCGTCGGAGGCTACACCTTC. V usage is TRBV12-3 or TRBV12-4 and J usage is TRBJ1-2; D gene uncertain. This CDR3 is 13 amino acids long. V shed 6 bases and J shed 8 bases, with 16 bases lying between them.

The chain links TRBV3-1 to TRBJ1-5, with D hard to call. V lost 1 base and J lost 6, with 7 bases in between. Germline V gene lookup returns CDR1 LGHDT and CDR2 YNNKEL (reference sequence). This CDR3 comprises 13 residues. CDR3: CASSQGTSQPQHF. The CDR3 DNA is TGTGCCAGCAGCCAAGGCACTTCTCAGCCCCAGCATTTT.

This clonotype occurred a few times. The chain employs TRBV6-5 and TRBJ1-2; 7 nucleotides align to TRBD1. Trimming took 2 bases from V and 7 from J; bases not matched to a gene: 7. Looked up from germline, CDR1 is MNHEY and CDR2 is SVGAGI. The CDR3 is made up of 14 amino acids. CDR3 in amino acids: CASSYGRQGPGYTF. DNA for the CDR3: TGTGCCAGCAGTTACGGACGACAGGGACCTGGCTACACCTTC.

This clonotype was detected only a few times. V is TRBV4-2 and J is TRBJ2-7; 9 positions agree with TRBD2. The CDR3 length is 16 residues. With V trimmed by 3 bases and J by 6 bases, 12 bases remained unmatched. Germline V gene data show CDR1 as LGHNA and CDR2 as YNFKEQ. The CDR3 loop reads CASSQIPGTSSSEQYF. The CDR3 DNA is TGTGCCAGCAGCCAGATACCCGGGACTAGCTCATCCGAGCAGTACTTC.

The CDR3 DNA reads TGTGCCAGCAGCCTAACTAGCGGGTACTACAATGAGCAGTTCTTC. Translated, it gives CASSLTSGYYNEQFF. The rearrangement links TRBV7-2 to TRBJ2-1; 9 nucleotides agree with TRBD2. Germline V gene lookup returns CDR1 SGHTA and CDR2 FQGNSA. V was clipped by 5 bases and J by 3 bases; unmatched bases: 5. The CDR3 is 15 residues long.